This T cell receptor beta chain appears in the sequencing data of a study of T cell changes during pregnancy in multiple sclerosis. V lost 2 bases to trimming and J lost 8 bases; unmatched junction nucleotides: 6. The length of the CDR3 is 14 residues. The germline V gene has CDR1 SGHRS and CDR2 YFSETQ. Data came from immunoSEQ multiplex PCR; TCRdb stores just in-frame clones and leaves some out. This table has fewer than 40,000 clones, 80% to 95% appearing once. The sample here was CD8+ T cells from peripheral blood mononuclear cells, taken after pregnancy. The chain uses TRBV5-1 and TRBJ2-1; 8 bases agree with TRBD2. The receptor comes from a female donor with multiple sclerosis, enrolled in a pregnancy study. The CDR3 spells CASSFAGGRDEQFF. Here the CDR3 DNA reads TGCGCCAGCAGCTTTGCGGGGGGCCGGGATGAGCAGTTCTTC.